The rows below give T cell receptor beta chains drawn from one sample of a study of early T cells in non-severe SARS-CoV-2 infection. Using its own MiXCR run on the 5' RACE reads, TCRdb lists one record per CDR3 protein. This table holds 60,000 to 65,000 distinct CDR3 sequences, about an eighth found once. The sequencing sample was made of whole blood. Every receptor here comes from an adult who was a healthcare worker with PCR-confirmed SARS-CoV-2 infection or an uninfected control (not recorded which). Each CDR3 is given with its conserved first and last residue. A D gene is named only where the DNA matches it firmly. Clone size is not always given. Where it is, it says once, few, many or a class for expanded clones.

d_call: TRBD2
clone_size: many
v_call: TRBV5-5
j_call: TRBJ2-1
cdr3_nt: TGTGCCAGCAGCTTGGGGAGCGTGGCGGGGGGCCTGAACAATGAGCAGTTCTTC
cdr3_aa: CASSLGSVAGGLNNEQFF

d_call: .
clone_size: .
v_call: TRBV5-1
j_call: TRBJ1-1
cdr3_nt: TGCGCCAGCAGCTTGGTCGCAGGGTGGAACACTGAAGCTTTCTTT
cdr3_aa: CASSLVAGWNTEAFF

d_call: TRBD1
clone_size: few
v_call: TRBV29-1
j_call: TRBJ2-7
cdr3_nt: TGCAGCGCGACAGGGGCAAGCTCCTACGAGCAGTACTTC
cdr3_aa: CSATGASSYEQYF

d_call: .
clone_size: .
v_call: TRBV11-1
j_call: TRBJ2-7
cdr3_nt: TGTGCCAGCAGCCTGACAACTGTGTTCTACGAGCAGTACTTC
cdr3_aa: CASSLTTVFYEQYF

d_call: .
clone_size: .
v_call: TRBV9
j_call: TRBJ1-6
cdr3_nt: TGTGCCAGCAGCGTATTAGACAGGTTTGATTCACCCCTCCACTTT
cdr3_aa: CASSVLDRFDSPLHF

d_call: TRBD2
clone_size: few
v_call: TRBV7-3
j_call: TRBJ2-3
cdr3_nt: TGTGCCAGCAGCTCATCCGGGACTAGTGCAGATACGCAGTATTTT
cdr3_aa: CASSSSGTSADTQYF

d_call: .
clone_size: few
v_call: TRBV20-1
j_call: TRBJ2-5
cdr3_nt: TGCAGTGCAAGTAGGGGAGAACAAGAGACCCAGTACTTC
cdr3_aa: CSASRGEQETQYF

d_call: .
clone_size: .
v_call: TRBV6-5
j_call: TRBJ2-3
cdr3_nt: TGTGCCAGCTTGGGCGGAGATACGCAGTATTTT
cdr3_aa: CASLGGDTQYF

d_call: TRBD1
clone_size: .
v_call: TRBV20-1
j_call: TRBJ1-2
cdr3_nt: TGCAGTGCTAGAATGGGGACAGGCCGGCACTATGGCTACACCTTC
cdr3_aa: CSARMGTGRHYGYTF

d_call: .
clone_size: .
v_call: TRBV2
j_call: TRBJ2-1
cdr3_nt: TGTGCCAGCAGTGAACCGTTTGGAGAATCACCACAGTTCTTC
cdr3_aa: CASSEPFGESPQFF

d_call: TRBD2
clone_size: many
v_call: TRBV20-1
j_call: TRBJ2-5
cdr3_nt: TGCAGTGCTCCCCCCCTAGCGGGGACTGAGACCCAGTACTTC
cdr3_aa: CSAPPLAGTETQYF

d_call: .
clone_size: .
v_call: TRBV11-2
j_call: TRBJ2-1
cdr3_nt: TGTGCCAGCAGCTGGAGGGCGAGAAACAATGAGCAGTTCTTC
cdr3_aa: CASSWRARNNEQFF

d_call: .
clone_size: few
v_call: TRBV6-5
j_call: TRBJ1-2
cdr3_nt: TGTGCCAGCAGTAGGGGCCAGAACTATGGCTACACCTTC
cdr3_aa: CASSRGQNYGYTF

d_call: .
clone_size: few
v_call: TRBV7-8
j_call: TRBJ2-1
cdr3_nt: TGTGCCAGCAGCCCCCCCTCGACTTCGGAGCAGTTCTTC
cdr3_aa: CASSPPSTSEQFF

d_call: TRBD1
clone_size: few
v_call: TRBV7-9
j_call: TRBJ1-2
cdr3_nt: TGTGCCAGCAGCTTAGAGGCGGGACAGGGGTCAGGCTACACCTTC
cdr3_aa: CASSLEAGQGSGYTF

d_call: TRBD2
clone_size: many
v_call: TRBV20-1
j_call: TRBJ2-7
cdr3_nt: TGCAGTGCTGGGGGGACTAGCGGCCCCTACGAGCAGTACTTC
cdr3_aa: CSAGGTSGPYEQYF

d_call: .
clone_size: .
v_call: TRBV19
j_call: TRBJ2-4
cdr3_nt: TGTGCCAGTAGCCATAAGGCGTCACTAGCCAAAAACATTCAGTACTTC
cdr3_aa: CASSHKASLAKNIQYF

d_call: .
clone_size: few
v_call: TRBV11-2
j_call: TRBJ1-1
cdr3_nt: TGTGCCAGCAGCCACGGGGGGGCAGGGATTGAAGTTTTCTTT
cdr3_aa: CASSHGGAGIEVFF

d_call: .
clone_size: many
v_call: TRBV5-4
j_call: TRBJ1-1
cdr3_nt: TGTGCCAGCAGCTTAAACAAACTCCCCGAAGCTTTCTTT
cdr3_aa: CASSLNKLPEAFF

d_call: TRBD2
clone_size: many
v_call: TRBV4-3
j_call: TRBJ2-2
cdr3_nt: TGCGCCAGCAGCCAAGATAGAGGGCTAGCGGGGGTCACCGGGGAGCTGTTTTTT
cdr3_aa: CASSQDRGLAGVTGELFF

d_call: TRBD2
clone_size: many
v_call: TRBV20-1
j_call: TRBJ2-1
cdr3_nt: TGCAGTGCTAGAGATGATCCAGCGGGGGAGCAGTTCTTC
cdr3_aa: CSARDDPAGEQFF

d_call: .
clone_size: many
v_call: TRBV3-1
j_call: TRBJ1-6
cdr3_nt: TGTGCCAGCCGTGGTGTCGATAATTCACCCCTCCACTTT
cdr3_aa: CASRGVDNSPLHF

d_call: .
clone_size: .
v_call: TRBV29-1
j_call: TRBJ2-3
cdr3_nt: TGCAGCGTGGGGCTTAACAGGGTACAAGATACGCAGTATTTT
cdr3_aa: CSVGLNRVQDTQYF

d_call: TRBD1
clone_size: many
v_call: TRBV20-1
j_call: TRBJ1-5
cdr3_nt: TGCAGTGCTAGATCACAGGGGGCGGACAATCAGCCCCAGCATTTT
cdr3_aa: CSARSQGADNQPQHF

d_call: .
clone_size: many
v_call: TRBV20-1
j_call: TRBJ2-5
cdr3_nt: TGCAGTGCTAGAGATGCGAGGGGCGGAGGAGAGACCCAGTACTTC
cdr3_aa: CSARDARGGGETQYF

d_call: TRBD1
clone_size: many
v_call: TRBV9
j_call: TRBJ1-1
cdr3_nt: TGTGCCAGCAGCGCCGAGGACAGGGCTATTGAAGCTTTCTTT
cdr3_aa: CASSAEDRAIEAFF

d_call: TRBD2
clone_size: many
v_call: TRBV29-1
j_call: TRBJ2-1
cdr3_nt: TGCAGCGTTGATGGGCTAGCGGGAGATATCAATGAGCAGTTCTTC
cdr3_aa: CSVDGLAGDINEQFF

d_call: .
clone_size: few
v_call: TRBV25-1
j_call: TRBJ2-2
cdr3_nt: TGTGCCAGCAGTTTGGACTCCCGTCCGACCGGGGAGCTGTTTTTT
cdr3_aa: CASSLDSRPTGELFF

d_call: TRBD1
clone_size: few
v_call: TRBV11-2
j_call: TRBJ1-2
cdr3_nt: TGTGCCAGCAGCTTAGGAGTGACAGGGCATGGCTACACCTTC
cdr3_aa: CASSLGVTGHGYTF

d_call: .
clone_size: .
v_call: TRBV7-2
j_call: TRBJ1-1
cdr3_nt: TGTGCCAGCAGCTGGACGGGGGCTGACGCTTTCTTT
cdr3_aa: CASSWTGADAFF

d_call: TRBD1
clone_size: few
v_call: TRBV5-1
j_call: TRBJ2-3
cdr3_nt: TGCGCCAGCAGCTGGATGGACAGGGAGGCAGATACGCAGTATTTT
cdr3_aa: CASSWMDREADTQYF

d_call: .
clone_size: few
v_call: TRBV7-3
j_call: TRBJ1-4
cdr3_nt: .
cdr3_aa: CASSSSFFLMKNCFF

d_call: .
clone_size: few
v_call: TRBV9
j_call: TRBJ1-3
cdr3_nt: TGTGCCAGCAGCGTAGCCACAGGAAGATTTGGAAACACCATATATTTT
cdr3_aa: CASSVATGRFGNTIYF

d_call: TRBD1
clone_size: few
v_call: TRBV29-1
j_call: TRBJ2-1
cdr3_nt: TGCAGCGCGGACAGGGCAAATGAGCAGTTCTTC
cdr3_aa: CSADRANEQFF

d_call: TRBD2
clone_size: .
v_call: TRBV7-2
j_call: TRBJ2-3
cdr3_nt: TGTACCAGCAGCTTCACTAGCGGGGGGATCACAGATACGCAGTATTTT
cdr3_aa: CTSSFTSGGITDTQYF

d_call: TRBD1
clone_size: .
v_call: TRBV18
j_call: TRBJ1-1
cdr3_nt: TGTGCCAGCTCACTATCCCGGGACAGGGGGAACACTGAAGCTTTCTTT
cdr3_aa: CASSLSRDRGNTEAFF

d_call: TRBD1
clone_size: many
v_call: TRBV5-1
j_call: TRBJ2-1
cdr3_nt: TGCGCCAGCTCCAGGGGGCAGGGGGATGAGCAGTTCTTC
cdr3_aa: CASSRGQGDEQFF

d_call: .
clone_size: many
v_call: TRBV5-1
j_call: TRBJ2-6
cdr3_nt: TGCGCCAGCAGCTTGGCAGGAGCAGGGTCAGGGGCCAACGTCCTGACTTTC
cdr3_aa: CASSLAGAGSGANVLTF

d_call: TRBD2
clone_size: many
v_call: TRBV9
j_call: TRBJ2-7
cdr3_nt: TGTGCCAGCAGCGTTAGCGGGGTATTCAACGAGCAGTACTTC
cdr3_aa: CASSVSGVFNEQYF

d_call: TRBD2
clone_size: many
v_call: TRBV11-2
j_call: TRBJ2-5
cdr3_nt: TGTGCCAGCAGCTTAGGTTTACTAGCGGGGGGGCGGGAGACCCAGTACTTC
cdr3_aa: CASSLGLLAGGRETQYF

d_call: TRBD1
clone_size: .
v_call: TRBV5-4
j_call: TRBJ1-6
cdr3_nt: TGTGCCAGCAGCCCCGGGACAGGGTTCCTCTCACCCCTCCACTTT
cdr3_aa: CASSPGTGFLSPLHF

d_call: TRBD1
clone_size: .
v_call: TRBV29-1
j_call: TRBJ1-1
cdr3_nt: TGCAGCGCCCGGGACAGCGGAACTGAAGCTTTCTTT
cdr3_aa: CSARDSGTEAFF